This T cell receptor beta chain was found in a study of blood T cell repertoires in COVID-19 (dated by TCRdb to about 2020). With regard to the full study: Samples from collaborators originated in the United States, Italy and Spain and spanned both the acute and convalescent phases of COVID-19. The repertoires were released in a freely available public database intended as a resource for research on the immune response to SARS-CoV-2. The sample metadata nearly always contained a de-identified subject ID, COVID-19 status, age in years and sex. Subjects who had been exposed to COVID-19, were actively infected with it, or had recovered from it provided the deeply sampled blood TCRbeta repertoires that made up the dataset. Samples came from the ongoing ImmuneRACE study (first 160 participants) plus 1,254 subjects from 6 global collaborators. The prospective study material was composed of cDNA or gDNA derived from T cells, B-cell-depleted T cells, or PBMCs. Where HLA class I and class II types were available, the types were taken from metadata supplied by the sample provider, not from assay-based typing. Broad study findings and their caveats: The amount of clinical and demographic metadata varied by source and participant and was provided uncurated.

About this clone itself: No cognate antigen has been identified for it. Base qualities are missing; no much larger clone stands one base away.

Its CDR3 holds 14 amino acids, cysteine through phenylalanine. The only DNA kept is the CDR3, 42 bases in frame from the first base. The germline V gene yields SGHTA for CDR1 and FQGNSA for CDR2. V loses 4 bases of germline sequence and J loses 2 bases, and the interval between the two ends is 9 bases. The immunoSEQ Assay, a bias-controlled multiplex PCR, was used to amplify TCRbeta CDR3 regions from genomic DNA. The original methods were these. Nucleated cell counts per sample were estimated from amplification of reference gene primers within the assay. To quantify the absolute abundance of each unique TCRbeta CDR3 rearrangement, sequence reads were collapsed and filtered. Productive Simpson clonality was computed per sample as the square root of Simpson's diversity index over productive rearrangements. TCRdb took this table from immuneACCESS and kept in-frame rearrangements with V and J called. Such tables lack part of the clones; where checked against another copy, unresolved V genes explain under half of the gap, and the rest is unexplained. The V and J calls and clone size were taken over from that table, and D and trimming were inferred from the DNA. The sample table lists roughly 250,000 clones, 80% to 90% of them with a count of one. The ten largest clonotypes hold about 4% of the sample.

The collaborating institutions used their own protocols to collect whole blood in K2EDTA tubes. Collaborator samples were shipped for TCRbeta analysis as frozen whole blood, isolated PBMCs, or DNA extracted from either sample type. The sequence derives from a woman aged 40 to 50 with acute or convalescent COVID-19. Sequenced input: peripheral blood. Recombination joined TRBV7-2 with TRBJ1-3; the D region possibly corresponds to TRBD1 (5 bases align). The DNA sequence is TGTGCCAGCAGCTCCCGGACAACTGGAAACACCATATATTTT. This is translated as CASSSRTTGNTIYF.